This T cell receptor beta chain was profiled in a study of blood T cell repertoires in COVID-19. Study in general: COVID-19 samples from acute and convalescent phases originated in the United States, Italy and Spain. Sources were T cells, B-cell-depleted T cells, or PBMCs; the material itself was cDNA or gDNA.

V was clipped by 0 bases and J by 7 bases; unmatched bases: 8. This CDR3 has 16 amino acids. CDR1 is SNHLY and CDR2 is FYNNEI in the germline V gene. Enrolment of Seattle patients took place during active infection, and they were followed longitudinally. Original methodology: Estimation of nucleated cell counts was performed using reference gene primer amplification. Libraries were prepared by immunoSEQ multiplex PCR; TCRdb keeps only in-frame clonotypes and omits some of them. Clone size and V and J calls were adopted from that table, with D and trimming inferred from the DNA. Among more than 150,000 clones listed, roughly 80% were seen once.

The origin of this receptor is a woman of 80 years or more with COVID-19, enrolled during active disease. The sequencing input was peripheral blood. The V gene is TRBV2, the J gene TRBJ2-1; 8 bases agree with TRBD2. The CDR3 protein is CASSEASGRNWNEQFF. In nucleotides, the CDR3 is TGTGCCAGCAGTGAAGCGAGCGGGAGAAATTGGAATGAGCAGTTCTTC. Full variable domain (missing parts from reference TRBV2 and TRBJ2-1): EPEVTQTPSHQVTQMGQEVILRCVPISNHLYFYWYRQILGQKVEFLVSFYNNEISEKSEIFDDQFSVERPDGSNFTLKIRSTKLEDSAMYFCASSEASGRNWNEQFFGPGTRLTVL.